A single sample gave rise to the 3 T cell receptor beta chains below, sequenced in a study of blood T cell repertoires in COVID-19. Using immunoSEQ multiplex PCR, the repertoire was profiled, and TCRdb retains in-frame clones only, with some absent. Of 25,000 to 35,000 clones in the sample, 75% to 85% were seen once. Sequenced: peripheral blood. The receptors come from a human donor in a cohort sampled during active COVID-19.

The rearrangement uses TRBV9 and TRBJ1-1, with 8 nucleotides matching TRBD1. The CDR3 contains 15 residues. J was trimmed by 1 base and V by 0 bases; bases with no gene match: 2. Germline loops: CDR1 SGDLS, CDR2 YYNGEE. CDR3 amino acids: CASSVVGTGNTEAFF. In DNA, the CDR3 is TGTGCCAGCAGCGTAGTCGGGACAGGGAACACTGAAGCTTTCTTT.

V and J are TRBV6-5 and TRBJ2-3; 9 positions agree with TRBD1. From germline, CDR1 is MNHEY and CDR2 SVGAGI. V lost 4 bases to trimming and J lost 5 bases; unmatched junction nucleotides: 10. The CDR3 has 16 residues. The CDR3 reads CASSSPGQGWLDTQYF. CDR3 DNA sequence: TGTGCCAGCAGTTCTCCGGGACAGGGATGGTTAGATACGCAGTATTTT.

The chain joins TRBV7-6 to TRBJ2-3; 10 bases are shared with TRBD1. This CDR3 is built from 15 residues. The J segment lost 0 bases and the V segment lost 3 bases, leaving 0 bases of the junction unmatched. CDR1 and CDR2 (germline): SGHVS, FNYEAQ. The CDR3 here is CASSLTGGSTDTQYF. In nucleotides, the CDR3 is TGTGCCAGCAGCTTGACAGGGGGCAGCACAGATACGCAGTATTTT.